This T cell receptor beta chain was sequenced in a study of cytomegalovirus exposure and HLA in healthy donors. Primers included in the PCR were 60 Vbeta and 13 Jbeta primers. The table came from immunoSEQ multiplex PCR; TCRdb's copy has only in-frame clones and leaves some out. The table counts over 150,000 clones; around 0.74% lies in the top ten. The V segment lost 3 bases and the J segment 7 bases; nucleotides outside the gene matches: 8. The CDR3 is 14 residues long. In germline, CDR1 is SGHVS, CDR2 FQNEAQ. Study-level findings and limits: Links to common viral pathogens appeared, in a later analysis, for several of the most significant clusters.

Note on this clone: The antigen is undetermined.

The TCR was taken from a boy aged 5 to 17 in good health and CMV-seronegative. Sequencing was done on a sample of PBMCs. The chain uses TRBV7-8 and TRBJ1-1; 7 bases are shared with TRBD1. CDR3 region: CASSLRDRASEAFF. In nucleotides, the CDR3 is TGTGCCAGCAGCTTGCGGGACAGAGCAAGTGAAGCTTTCTTT.